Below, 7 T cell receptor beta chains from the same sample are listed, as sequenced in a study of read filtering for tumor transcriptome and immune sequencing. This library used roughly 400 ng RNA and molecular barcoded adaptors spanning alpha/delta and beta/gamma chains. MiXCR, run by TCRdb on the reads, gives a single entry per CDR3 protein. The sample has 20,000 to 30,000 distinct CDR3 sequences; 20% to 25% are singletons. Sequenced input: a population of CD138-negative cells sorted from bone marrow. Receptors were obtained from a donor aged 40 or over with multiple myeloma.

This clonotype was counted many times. CDR3 DNA sequence: TGTGCCAGCAGCTTAGCCAGGGGCGCGAACACCGGGGAGCTGTTTTTT. Translated, it gives CASSLARGANTGELFF. The V call is TRBV7-9, the J call TRBJ2-2, with D maybe TRBD1 (6 bases). The V gene lost 0 bases and the J gene lost 0 bases, with 8 bases spanning the gap. The CDR3 spans 16 residues. CDR1 and CDR2 from the germline V gene are SEHNR and FQNEAQ (reference sequence).

The CDR3 DNA follows: TGTGCCAGCATCCCCCAGGGGGTTGGGGAGACCCAGTACTTC. It is translated as CASIPQGVGETQYF. The chain has TRBV5-6 and TRBJ2-5, with TRBD1 matching 7 bases. V lost 6 bases, J lost 5 bases, and 10 bases stayed unmatched. CDR1 is SGHDT, CDR2 YYEEEE, per germline. This CDR3 has 14 residues.

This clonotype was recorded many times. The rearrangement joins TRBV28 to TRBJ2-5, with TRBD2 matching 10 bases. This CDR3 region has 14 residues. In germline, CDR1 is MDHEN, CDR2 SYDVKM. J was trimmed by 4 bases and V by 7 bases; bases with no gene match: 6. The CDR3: CASTSSGGVETQYF. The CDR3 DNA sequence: TGTGCCAGCACCTCCAGCGGGGGGGTAGAGACCCAGTACTTC. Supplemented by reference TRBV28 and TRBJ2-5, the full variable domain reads DVKVTQSSRYLVKRTGEKVFLECVQDMDHENMFWYRQDPGLGLRLIYFSYDVKMKEKGDIPEGYSVSREKKERFSLILESASTNQTSMYLCASTSSGGVETQYFGPGTRLLVL.

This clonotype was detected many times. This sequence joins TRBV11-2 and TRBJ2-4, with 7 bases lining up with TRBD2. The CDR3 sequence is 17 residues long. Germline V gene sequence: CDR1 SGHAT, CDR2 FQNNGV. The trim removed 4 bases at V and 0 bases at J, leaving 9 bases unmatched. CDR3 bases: TGTGCCAGCAGCTCCTGGGGGGGAGGACTAGCCAAAAACATTCAGTACTTC. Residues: CASSSWGGGLAKNIQYF.

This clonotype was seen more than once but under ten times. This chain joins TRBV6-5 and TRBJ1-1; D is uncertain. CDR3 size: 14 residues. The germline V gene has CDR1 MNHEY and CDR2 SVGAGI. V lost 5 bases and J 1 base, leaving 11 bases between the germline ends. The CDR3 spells CASSPYSGNTEAFF. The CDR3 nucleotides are TGTGCCAGCAGTCCGTACTCAGGGAACACTGAAGCTTTCTTT.

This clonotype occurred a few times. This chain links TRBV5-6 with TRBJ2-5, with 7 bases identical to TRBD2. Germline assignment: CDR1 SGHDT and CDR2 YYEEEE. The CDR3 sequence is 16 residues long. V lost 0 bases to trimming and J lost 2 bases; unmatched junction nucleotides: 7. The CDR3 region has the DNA TGTGCCAGCAGCTTGGGGCCCCGGGGGGAACAAGAGACCCAGTACTTC. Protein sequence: CASSLGPRGEQETQYF.

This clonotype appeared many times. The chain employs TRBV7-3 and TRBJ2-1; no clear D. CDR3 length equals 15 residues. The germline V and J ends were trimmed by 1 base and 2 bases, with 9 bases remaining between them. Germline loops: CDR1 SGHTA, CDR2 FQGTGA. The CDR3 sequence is CASSLIDSPYNEQFF. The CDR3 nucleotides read TGTGCCAGCAGCTTAATAGACTCACCCTACAATGAGCAGTTCTTC.